This TCR beta chain originates from a study of blood T cell repertoires in COVID-19. Study details: Acute and convalescent COVID-19 specimens originated in the United States, Italy and Spain.

In the authors' methods: Reference gene primer amplification gave estimated nucleated cell counts. The method was immunoSEQ multiplex PCR; TCRdb's version includes in-frame clones alone and lacks a portion of them. Clonal size and the V and J genes are those of that table, whereas D and trimming came from the DNA. The sample comprises some 160,000 clones, about 77% of which are singletons, and about 14% rests with the top ten. The CDR3 is 20 amino acids. With 1 base removed from V and 3 bases from J, the gap between germline ends came to 25 bases. The germline V gene encodes CDR1 LNHDA and CDR2 SQIVND (reference sequence).

This sequence was found in a woman older than 75 with acute or convalescent COVID-19. The chain couples TRBV19 to TRBJ1-5, with unresolved D. Sequenced input: peripheral blood. CDR3 bases: TGTGCCAGTAGTATAGCTGACGCGATGAGGGCATCAAGGGTCAATCAGCCCCAGCATTTT. Translated, it gives CASSIADAMRASRVNQPQHF.